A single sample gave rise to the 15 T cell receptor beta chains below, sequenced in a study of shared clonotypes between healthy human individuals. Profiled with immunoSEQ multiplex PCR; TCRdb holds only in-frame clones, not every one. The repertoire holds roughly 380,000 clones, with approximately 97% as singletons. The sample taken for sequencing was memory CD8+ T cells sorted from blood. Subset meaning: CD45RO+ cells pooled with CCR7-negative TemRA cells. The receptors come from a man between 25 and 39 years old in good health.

CDR3 protein: CASSSSGAGRGNTEAFF. The DNA for the CDR3 is TGTGCCAGCAGCTCGAGTGGGGCAGGTCGAGGGAACACTGAAGCTTTCTTT. The chain carries TRBV7-9 and TRBJ1-1, with D perhaps matching TRBD1 (5 bases). Trimming took 4 bases from V and 1 from J, leaving 19 bases between them. This CDR3 has 17 residues. Germline CDR1 reads SEHNR; CDR2 reads FQNEAQ (reference sequence).

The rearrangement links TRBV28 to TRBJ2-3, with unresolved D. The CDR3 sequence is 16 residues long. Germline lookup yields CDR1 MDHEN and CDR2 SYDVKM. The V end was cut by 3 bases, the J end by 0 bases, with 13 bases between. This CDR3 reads CASSFGAFPSTDTQYF. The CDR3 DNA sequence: TGTGCCAGCAGTTTCGGAGCGTTCCCTAGCACAGATACGCAGTATTTT.

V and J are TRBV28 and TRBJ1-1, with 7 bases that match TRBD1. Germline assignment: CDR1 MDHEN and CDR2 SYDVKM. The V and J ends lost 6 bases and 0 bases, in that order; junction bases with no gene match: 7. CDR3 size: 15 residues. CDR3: CASRGTVILNTEAFF. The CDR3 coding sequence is TGTGCCAGCAGAGGGACAGTTATATTGAACACTGAAGCTTTCTTT.

The CDR3 region has the DNA TGTGCCAGCCGCGGGAGCGGGGACAATGAGCAGTTCTTC. It yields the protein CASRGSGDNEQFF. The chain links TRBV6-5 to TRBJ2-1; 7 nucleotides line up with TRBD2. Germline loops: CDR1 MNHEY, CDR2 SVGAGI. Germline trimming cut 8 bases from V and 5 bases from J; bases unmatched to any gene: 6. The CDR3 runs 13 residues.

The CDR3 sequence is CASSAAGFDYGYTF. The CDR3 coding sequence is TGTGCCAGCAGTGCCGCAGGATTCGACTATGGCTACACCTTC. The chain employs TRBV25-1 and TRBJ1-2; D unresolved. The CDR3 covers 14 residues. Germline CDR1 is MGHDK and CDR2 is SYGVNS. Trimming stripped 4 bases from V and 3 bases from J, with 12 bases between.

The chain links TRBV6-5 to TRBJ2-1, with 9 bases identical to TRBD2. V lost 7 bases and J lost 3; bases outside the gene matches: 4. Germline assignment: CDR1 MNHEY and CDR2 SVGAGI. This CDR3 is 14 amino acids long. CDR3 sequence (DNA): TGTGCCAGCACGCTAGCGGGGAACTACAATGAGCAGTTCTTC. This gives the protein CASTLAGNYNEQFF.

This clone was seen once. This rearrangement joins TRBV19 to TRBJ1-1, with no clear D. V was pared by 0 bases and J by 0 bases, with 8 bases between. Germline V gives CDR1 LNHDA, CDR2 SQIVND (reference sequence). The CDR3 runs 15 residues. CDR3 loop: CASSIDQVLNTEAFF. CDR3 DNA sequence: TGTGCCAGTAGTATAGATCAGGTTCTGAACACTGAAGCTTTCTTT.

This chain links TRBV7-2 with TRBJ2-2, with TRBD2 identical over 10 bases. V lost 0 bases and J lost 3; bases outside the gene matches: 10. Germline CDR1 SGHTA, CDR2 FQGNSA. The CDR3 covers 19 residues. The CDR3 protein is CASSLALLSSGRYTGELFF. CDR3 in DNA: TGTGCCAGCAGCTTAGCGCTTTTATCTAGCGGGAGATACACCGGGGAGCTGTTTTTT.

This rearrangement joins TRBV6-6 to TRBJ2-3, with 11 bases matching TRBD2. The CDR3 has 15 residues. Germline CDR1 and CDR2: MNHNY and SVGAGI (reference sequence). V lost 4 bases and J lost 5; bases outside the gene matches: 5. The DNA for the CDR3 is TGTGCCAGCAGTTCCCTGGGACTAGCGGAAGATACGCAGTATTTT. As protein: CASSSLGLAEDTQYF.

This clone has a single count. The CDR3 spells CASSLLATAYEQYF. The CDR3 nucleotides read TGTGCCAGCAGTCTCCTAGCTACGGCCTACGAGCAGTACTTC. This chain joins TRBV6-1 and TRBJ2-7; D perhaps matches TRBD2 (5 bases). The length of the CDR3 is 14 residues. CDR1 MNHNS and CDR2 SASEGT come from the germline V gene. Trimming pared 5 bases from V and 2 bases from J, leaving 13 bases between.

The CDR3 sequence: CASSLSLYEQYF. In DNA, the CDR3 is TGTGCCAGCAGCTTATCACTCTACGAGCAGTACTTC. The V gene is TRBV7-9, the J gene TRBJ2-7, with unresolved D. In germline, CDR1 is SEHNR, CDR2 FQNEAQ (reference sequence). V gave up 2 bases and J gave up 3 bases, with 5 bases separating them. The CDR3 loop spans 12 amino acids. Full variable domain (missing parts from reference TRBV7-9 and TRBJ2-7): DTGVSQNPRHKITKRGQNVTFRCDPISEHNRLYWYRQTLGQGPEFLTYFQNEAQLEKSRLLSDRFSAERPKGSFSTLEIQRTEQGDSAMYLCASSLSLYEQYFGPGTRLTVT.

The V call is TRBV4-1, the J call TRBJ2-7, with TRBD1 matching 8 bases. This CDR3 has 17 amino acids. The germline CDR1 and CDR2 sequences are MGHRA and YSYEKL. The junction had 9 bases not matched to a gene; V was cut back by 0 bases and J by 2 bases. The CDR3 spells CASSQEGPRQGTYEQYF. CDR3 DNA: TGCGCCAGCAGCCAAGAGGGACCCCGACAGGGGACCTACGAGCAGTACTTC.

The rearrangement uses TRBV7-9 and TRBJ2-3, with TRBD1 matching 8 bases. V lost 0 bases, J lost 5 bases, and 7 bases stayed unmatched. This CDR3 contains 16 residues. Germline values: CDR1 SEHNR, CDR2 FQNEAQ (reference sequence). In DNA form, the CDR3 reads TGTGCCAGCAGCTTAGCTGGGGCAGGGGGCGTAGATACGCAGTATTTT. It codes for CASSLAGAGGVDTQYF.

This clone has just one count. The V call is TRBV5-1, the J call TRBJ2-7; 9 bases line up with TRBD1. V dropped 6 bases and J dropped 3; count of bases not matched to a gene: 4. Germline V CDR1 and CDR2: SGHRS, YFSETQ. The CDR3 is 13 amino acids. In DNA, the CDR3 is TGCGCCAGCACAAAGGACAGGGGCTACGAGCAGTACTTC. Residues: CASTKDRGYEQYF.

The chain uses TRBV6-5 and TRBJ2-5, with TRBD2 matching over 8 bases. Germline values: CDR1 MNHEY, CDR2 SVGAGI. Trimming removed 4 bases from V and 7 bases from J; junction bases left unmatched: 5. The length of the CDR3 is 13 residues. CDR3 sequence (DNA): TGTGCCAGCAGTTCTAAGCGGGGGTCGACCCAGTACTTC. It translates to CASSSKRGSTQYF.